This T cell receptor beta chain was sequenced for a study of regulatory T cells in long-lasting Graves disease. Study results and caveats: Less diverse TCR repertoires were seen in persistent Graves' patients than in newly diagnosed ones. Persistent patients shared more public clonotypes (approximately 2,800) than new patients (approximately 970). TRBV28, TRBJ1-2 and TRBJ2-5 were segments that persistent disease favored.

This sample's time point: persistent/refractory GD, antithyroid drugs over 5 years with positive TRAb. From PBMCs, RNA was extracted and then used to make the TCR library. Diagnosis followed American Thyroid Association guidelines for Graves' disease. With respect to this clonotype: Its matching antigen is unknown.

Germline CDR1 MNHNS, CDR2 SASEGT. The CDR3 length is 18 residues. The V segment lost 5 bases and the J segment 0 bases; nucleotides outside the gene matches: 11. CDR3 regions were amplified by Arm-PCR using iRepertoire HTBI primers to build TCR beta libraries. A single record per CDR3 protein comes from TCRdb applying MiXCR to the multiplex PCR reads. The top ten clones hold about 29% of a sample with 350,000 to 450,000 distinct CDR3 sequences, roughly 23% of them seen once. The J gene is TRBJ2-3, the V gene TRBV6-1; 10 bases match TRBD2. The receptor was derived from a woman aged 40 to 50 with Graves disease. Sample: peripheral blood mononuclear cells (PBMCs), taken when the disease was refractory, from a patient treated with antithyroid drugs. DNA of the CDR3: TGTGCCAGCAGTCTCGGGGTGGGACTAGCGCCTAGCACAGATACGCAGTATTTT. This encodes CASSLGVGLAPSTDTQYF.